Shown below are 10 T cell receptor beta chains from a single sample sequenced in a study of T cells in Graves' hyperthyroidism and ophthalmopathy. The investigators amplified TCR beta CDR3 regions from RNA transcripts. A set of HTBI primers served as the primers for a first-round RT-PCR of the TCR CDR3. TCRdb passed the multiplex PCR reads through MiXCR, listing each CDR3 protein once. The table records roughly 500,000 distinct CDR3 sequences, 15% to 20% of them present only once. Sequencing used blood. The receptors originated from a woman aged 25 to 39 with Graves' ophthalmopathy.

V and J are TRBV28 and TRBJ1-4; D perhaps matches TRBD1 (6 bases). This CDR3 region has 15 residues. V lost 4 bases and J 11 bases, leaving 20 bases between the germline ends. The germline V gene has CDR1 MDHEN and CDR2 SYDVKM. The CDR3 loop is CASSSPTGGNGKLFF. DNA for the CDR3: TGTGCCAGCAGTTCTCCGACAGGAGGCAATGGGAAACTGTTTTTT.

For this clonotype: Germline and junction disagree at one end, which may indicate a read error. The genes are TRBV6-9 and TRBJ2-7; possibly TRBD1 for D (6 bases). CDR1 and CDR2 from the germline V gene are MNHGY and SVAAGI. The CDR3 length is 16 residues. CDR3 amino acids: CASSDSSRTATYEQYF. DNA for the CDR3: TGTGCCAGCAGTGATTCCTCGAGGACAGCGACCTACGAGCAGTACTTC.

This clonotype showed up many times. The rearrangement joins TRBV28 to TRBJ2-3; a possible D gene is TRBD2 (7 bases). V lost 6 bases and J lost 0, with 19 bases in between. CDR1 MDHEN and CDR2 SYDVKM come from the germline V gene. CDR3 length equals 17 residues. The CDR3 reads CASSEGGGAPSTDTQYF. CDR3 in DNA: TGTGCCAGCAGCGAGGGAGGGGGTGCCCCTAGCACAGATACGCAGTATTTT.

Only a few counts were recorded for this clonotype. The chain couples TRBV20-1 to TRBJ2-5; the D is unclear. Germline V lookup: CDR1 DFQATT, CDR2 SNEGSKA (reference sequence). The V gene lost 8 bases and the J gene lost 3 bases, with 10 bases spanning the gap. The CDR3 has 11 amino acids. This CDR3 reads CSRTVKETQYF. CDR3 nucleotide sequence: TGCAGTAGGACCGTAAAAGAGACCCAGTACTTC.

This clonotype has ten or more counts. The CDR3 DNA reads as TGTGCCAGCAGTAACGACCCTTCCGGGACAGGTACTCAAGAGACCCAGTACTTC. Protein sequence: CASSNDPSGTGTQETQYF. The V gene is TRBV28, the J gene TRBJ2-5; 8 nucleotides align to TRBD1. J lost 2 bases, V lost 5 bases, and 16 bases had no gene match. The V gene's germline CDR1 is MDHEN and CDR2 SYDVKM. The CDR3 spans 18 residues.

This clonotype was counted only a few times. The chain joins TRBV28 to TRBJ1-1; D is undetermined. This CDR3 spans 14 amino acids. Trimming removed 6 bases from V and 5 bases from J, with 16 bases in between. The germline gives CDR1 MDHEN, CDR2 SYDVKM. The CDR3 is CASSLWGAGTEAFF. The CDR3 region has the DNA TGTGCCAGCAGCTTGTGGGGTGCGGGGACTGAAGCTTTCTTT.

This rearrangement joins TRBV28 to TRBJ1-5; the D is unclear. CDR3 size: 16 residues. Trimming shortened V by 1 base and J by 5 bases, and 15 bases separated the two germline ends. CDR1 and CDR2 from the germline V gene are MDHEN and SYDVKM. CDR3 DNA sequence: TGTGCCAGCAGTTTATTGGTGTCAGTCCCCGATCAGCCCCAGCATTTT. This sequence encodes CASSLLVSVPDQPQHF.

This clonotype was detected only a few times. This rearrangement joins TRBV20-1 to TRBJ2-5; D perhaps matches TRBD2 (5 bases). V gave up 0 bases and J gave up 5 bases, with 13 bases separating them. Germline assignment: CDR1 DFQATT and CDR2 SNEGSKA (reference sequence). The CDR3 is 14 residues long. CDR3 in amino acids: CSARDVRESETQYF. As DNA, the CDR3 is TGCAGTGCTAGAGATGTAAGGGAGAGCGAGACCCAGTACTTC.

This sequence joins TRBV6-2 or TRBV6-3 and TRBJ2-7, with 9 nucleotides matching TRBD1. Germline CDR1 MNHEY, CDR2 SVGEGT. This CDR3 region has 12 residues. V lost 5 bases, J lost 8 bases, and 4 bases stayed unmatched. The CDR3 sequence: CASSQGQGQQYF. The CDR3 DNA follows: TGTGCCAGCAGTCAGGGACAGGGCCAGCAGTACTTC.

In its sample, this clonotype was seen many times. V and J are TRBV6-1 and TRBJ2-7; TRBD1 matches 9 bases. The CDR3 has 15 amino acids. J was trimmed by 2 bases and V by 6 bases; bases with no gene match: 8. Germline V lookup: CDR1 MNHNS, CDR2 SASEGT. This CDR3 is CASRDRDRDTYEQYF. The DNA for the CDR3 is TGTGCCAGCAGGGACCGGGACAGGGATACCTACGAGCAGTACTTC.